These 32 T cell receptor beta chains originate from one sample sequenced in a study of cytomegalovirus exposure and HLA in healthy donors. The primer mix had 60 Vbeta and 13 Jbeta primers. Clones were read by immunoSEQ multiplex PCR, and TCRdb kept only the in-frame ones, dropping some. Altogether 100,000 to 150,000 clones are present, 65% to 85% being singletons, with the ten largest covering 1% to 1.5%. The sequencing input was PBMCs. These receptors all come from a boy aged 5-17 years in good health and CMV-seronegative.

The chain has TRBV13 and TRBJ2-1, with TRBD2 matching over 10 bases. The CDR3 is 16 residues long. Germline trimming cut 1 base from V and 5 bases from J; bases unmatched to any gene: 5. In germline, CDR1 is PRHDT, CDR2 FYEKMQ (reference sequence). As DNA, the CDR3 is TGTGCCAGCAGCTTAGAGTGGCTAGCGGGAGACAATGAGCAGTTCTTC. This sequence encodes CASSLEWLAGDNEQFF.

The J gene is TRBJ1-1, the V gene TRBV6-1; TRBD1 is a possible D gene (5 bases). V lost 3 bases and J 5 bases, leaving 10 bases between the germline ends. CDR1 and CDR2 (germline): MNHNS, SASEGT. The CDR3 is 13 residues long. CDR3 sequence reads: CASSEGGGTEAFF. The CDR3 DNA is TGTGCCAGCAGTGAGGGGGGGGGTACTGAAGCTTTCTTT.

The chain recombines TRBV6-6 with TRBJ1-4; no clear D. CDR1 and CDR2 (germline): MNHNY, SVGAGI (reference sequence). V was pared by 3 bases and J by 12 bases, with 14 bases between. This CDR3 contains 13 residues. The CDR3 region is CASSYSQWAQLFF. CDR3 sequence (DNA): TGTGCCAGCAGTTATTCCCAGTGGGCACAACTGTTTTTT.

This clone has only one observation. The genes are TRBV29-1 and TRBJ2-7; TRBD2 matches at 7 bases. Germline lookup yields CDR1 SQVTM and CDR2 ANQGSEA. V was pared by 4 bases and J by 4 bases, with 4 bases of the junction left unmatched. The CDR3 extends over 12 amino acids. The CDR3 is CSVGASGYEQYF. In DNA, the CDR3 is TGCAGCGTTGGGGCTAGCGGATACGAGCAGTACTTC.

The CDR3 here is CASSPDTNTEAFF. CDR3 nucleotide sequence: TGTGCCAGCAGCCCGGACACCAACACTGAAGCTTTCTTT. The chain joins TRBV7-9 to TRBJ1-1; D may be TRBD1 (5 bases). Germline loops: CDR1 SEHNR, CDR2 FQNEAQ (reference sequence). This CDR3 contains 13 residues. Trimming took off 5 bases at V and 2 bases at J, with 9 bases between the two ends. Combining the CDR3 with reference TRBV7-9 and TRBJ1-1 gives the whole variable domain DTGVSQNPRHKITKRGQNVTFRCDPISEHNRLYWYRQTLGQGPEFLTYFQNEAQLEKSRLLSDRFSAERPKGSFSTLEIQRTEQGDSAMYLCASSPDTNTEAFFGQGTRLTVV.

The chain links TRBV19 to TRBJ1-5; 7 nucleotides line up with TRBD1. There are 16 residues in the CDR3. Germline V gene data show CDR1 as LNHDA and CDR2 as SQIVND (reference sequence). V was clipped by 5 bases and J by 0 bases; unmatched bases: 7. The CDR3 loop reads CASSPRGQYSNQPQHF. The CDR3 nucleotides read TGTGCCAGTAGTCCCCGGGGACAGTATAGCAATCAGCCCCAGCATTTT.

The V and J genes are TRBV19 and TRBJ1-2; D is unclear. The CDR3 covers 11 residues. Germline V gene lookup returns CDR1 LNHDA and CDR2 SQIVND (reference sequence). V was shortened by 8 bases and J by 7 bases, with 11 bases between the two germline ends. The CDR3 nucleotides read TGTGCCAGTCACGTCAGCGGTGGCTACACCTTC. Amino acid sequence: CASHVSGGYTF.

The CDR3 DNA reads TGTGCAAGCGGGAGGAACACCGGGGAGCTGTTTTTT. The encoded protein is CASGRNTGELFF. The rearrangement joins TRBV6-5 to TRBJ2-2, with 8 bases fitting TRBD2. Germline V gene sequence: CDR1 MNHEY, CDR2 SVGAGI. CDR3 size: 12 residues.

V usage is TRBV15 and J usage is TRBJ2-5, with 9 bases fitting TRBD1. V trimming: 4 bases; J trimming: 4 bases; junction bases outside the gene matches: 7. Germline V gives CDR1 LNHNV, CDR2 YYDKDF (reference sequence). There are 15 residues in the CDR3. CDR3 in DNA: TGTGCCACCAGCAAAATGGGACAGGGAGGAGAGACCCAGTACTTC. It is translated as CATSKMGQGGETQYF.

This chain joins TRBV6-1 and TRBJ2-2, with a tentative D call TRBD2 (7 bases). V was clipped by 0 bases and J by 6 bases, with 11 bases between them. CDR1 and CDR2 from the germline V gene are MNHNS and SASEGT. The CDR3 is made up of 15 amino acids. CDR3 region: CASSEALGGAGELFF. The CDR3 nucleotides are TGTGCCAGCAGTGAAGCGTTAGGGGGGGCCGGGGAGCTGTTTTTT.

This clone has just one count. The rearrangement uses TRBV14 and TRBJ2-5, with TRBD2 matching 13 bases. The V segment lost 0 bases and the J segment 4 bases; nucleotides outside the gene matches: 5. The length of the CDR3 is 17 residues. CDR1 is SGHDN and CDR2 is FVKESK in the germline V gene. In DNA form, the CDR3 reads TGTGCCAGCAGCCAAGATACAAGGACTAGCGGGAGAGAGACCCAGTACTTC. This codes for CASSQDTRTSGRETQYF. The full variable domain, completed using reference TRBV14 and TRBJ2-5, is EAGVTQFPSHSVIEKGQTVTLRCDPISGHDNLYWYRRVMGKEIKFLLHFVKESKQDESGMPNNRFLAERTGGTYSTLKVQPAELEDSGVYFCASSQDTRTSGRETQYFGPGTRLLVL.

This chain links TRBV7-9 with TRBJ2-7; possibly TRBD1 for D (6 bases). The CDR3 consists of 13 residues. CDR1 is SEHNR and CDR2 is FQNEAQ in the germline V gene (reference sequence). Trimming took off 5 bases at V and 7 bases at J, with 15 bases between the two ends. CDR3 region: CASSQVGAGEQYF. CDR3 in DNA: TGTGCCAGCAGCCAGGTGGGGGCTGGGGAGCAGTACTTC.

The rearrangement uses TRBV7-9 and TRBJ1-1; D not certain. The CDR3 is made up of 14 amino acids. CDR1 and CDR2 (germline): SEHNR, FQNEAQ (reference sequence). The V gene lost 6 bases and the J gene lost 4 bases, with 15 bases spanning the gap. CDR3 sequence: CASSFIVGSTEAFF. In DNA, the CDR3 is TGTGCCAGCAGTTTCATCGTTGGGAGCACTGAAGCTTTCTTT. The complete variable domain, with remaining parts taken from reference TRBV7-9 and TRBJ1-1, reads DTGVSQNPRHKITKRGQNVTFRCDPISEHNRLYWYRQTLGQGPEFLTYFQNEAQLEKSRLLSDRFSAERPKGSFSTLEIQRTEQGDSAMYLCASSFIVGSTEAFFGQGTRLTVV.

This clone was seen a handful of times. The chain joins TRBV6-1 to TRBJ1-1; 7 nucleotides align to TRBD1. Per germline, CDR1 MNHNS and CDR2 SASEGT. V lost 5 bases, J lost 5 bases, and 5 bases stayed unmatched. The CDR3 has 13 amino acids. For the CDR3, the DNA is TGTGCCAGCAGTTCACAGGGGAGGACTGAAGCTTTCTTT. This sequence encodes CASSSQGRTEAFF.

The chain joins TRBV5-1 to TRBJ2-1; 8 bases fit TRBD2. CDR3 length: 16 residues. Germline CDR1 and CDR2: SGHRS and YFSETQ. V lost 0 bases, J lost 0 bases, and 2 bases stayed unmatched. This CDR3 is CASSLDSGASYNEQFF. The CDR3 DNA reads as TGCGCCAGCAGCTTGGATAGCGGGGCCTCCTACAATGAGCAGTTCTTC.

This chain links TRBV6-5 with TRBJ2-7; 10 nucleotides match TRBD1. V shed 5 bases, J shed 0 bases, and the junction held 1 base outside the gene matches. The germline V gene encodes CDR1 MNHEY and CDR2 SVGAGI. The CDR3 loop spans 14 amino acids. In nucleotides, the CDR3 is TGTGCCAGCAGTGACAGGGGGCTCTCCTACGAGCAGTACTTC. Residues: CASSDRGLSYEQYF.

As to this clone: Other DNA sequences in this specimen translate into the identical CDR3. The J gene is TRBJ2-7, the V gene TRBV29-1; 12 positions agree with TRBD2. Per germline, CDR1 SQVTM and CDR2 ANQGSEA. V dropped 5 bases and J dropped 2; count of bases not matched to a gene: 4. CDR3 length: 14 residues. CDR3 sequence: CSVPGTSGPYEQYF. CDR3 DNA sequence: TGCAGCGTTCCAGGGACTAGCGGGCCCTACGAGCAGTACTTC.

The V call is TRBV19, the J call TRBJ1-5, with a possible D match to TRBD1 (5 bases). The CDR3 consists of 14 residues. Trimming shortened V by 0 bases and J by 8 bases, and 11 bases separated the two germline ends. The germline CDR1 and CDR2 sequences are LNHDA and SQIVND (reference sequence). The CDR3 DNA follows: TGTGCCAGTAGTATAGAAGGGGCTAAGGAGCCCCAGCATTTT. Translation gives CASSIEGAKEPQHF.

The V and J genes are TRBV30 and TRBJ1-3; 7 bases align to TRBD1. The trim removed 5 bases at V and 4 bases at J, leaving 8 bases unmatched. The CDR3 covers 14 residues. Germline CDR1 reads GTSNPN; CDR2 reads SVGIG (reference sequence). The CDR3 is CAWARGHQGNTIYF. CDR3 in DNA: TGTGCCTGGGCTAGGGGGCACCAAGGAAACACCATATATTTT.

The CDR3 protein is CASSQTRAGGYTF. CDR3 sequence (DNA): TGTGCCAGCAGCCAGACGAGGGCTGGGGGCTACACCTTC. The chain has TRBV11-1 and TRBJ1-2; no definite D call. CDR1 is SGHAT and CDR2 is FQDESV in the germline V gene (reference sequence). Trimming left V 5 bases short and J 8 bases short, with 15 bases between. There are 13 residues in the CDR3. Full variable domain (remainder filled in from reference TRBV11-1 and TRBJ1-2): EAEVAQSPRYKITEKSQAVAFWCDPISGHATLYWYRQILGQGPELLVQFQDESVVDDSQLPKDRFSAERLKGVDSTLKIQPAELGDSAMYLCASSQTRAGGYTFGSGTRLTVV.

V is TRBV19 and J is TRBJ1-5, with 7 bases identical to TRBD1. The CDR3 has 14 amino acids. Germline V gives CDR1 LNHDA, CDR2 SQIVND (reference sequence). V dropped 6 bases and J dropped 3; count of bases not matched to a gene: 5. For the CDR3, the DNA is TGTGCCAGTAGCCTACAGGGGCCCAATCAGCCCCAGCATTTT. It codes for CASSLQGPNQPQHF. The whole variable domain, filled in from reference TRBV19 and TRBJ1-5, reads DGGITQSPKYLFRKEGQNVTLSCEQNLNHDAMYWYRQDPGQGLRLIYYSQIVNDFQKGDIAEGYSVSREKKESFPLTVTSAQKNPTAFYLCASSLQGPNQPQHFGDGTRLSIL.

The chain couples TRBV7-2 to TRBJ2-7; 10 bases line up with TRBD2. The CDR3 consists of 16 residues. The ends lost 2 bases at V and 2 bases at J; junction bases unmatched: 6. Germline values: CDR1 SGHTA, CDR2 FQGNSA. As DNA, the CDR3 is TGTGCCAGCAGCTTATTGTCACTAGCGGGAACCTACGAGCAGTACTTC. This translates into CASSLLSLAGTYEQYF. Full variable domain (outside the CDR3, taken from reference TRBV7-2 and TRBJ2-7): GAGVSQSPSNKVTEKGKDVELRCDPISGHTALYWYRQSLGQGLEFLIYFQGNSAPDKSGLPSDRFSAERTGGSVSTLTIQRTQQEDSAVYLCASSLLSLAGTYEQYFGPGTRLTVT.

This clone was recorded a few times. The chain joins TRBV29-1 to TRBJ1-2; D call uncertain. This CDR3 has 13 residues. The germline V and J ends were trimmed by 5 bases and 2 bases, with 12 bases remaining between them. Germline loops: CDR1 SQVTM, CDR2 ANQGSEA. CDR3 protein: CSVRQNLNYGYTF. The CDR3 DNA reads TGCAGCGTTCGACAAAACTTAAACTATGGCTACACCTTC.

This clone has only a few counts. J is TRBJ2-7 and V is TRBV5-6; TRBD2 matches 7 bases. The CDR3 spans 14 residues. J lost 2 bases, V lost 4 bases, and 6 bases had no gene match. In germline, CDR1 is SGHDT, CDR2 YYEEEE. CDR3: CASSSGLGAYEQYF. The DNA of the CDR3 is TGTGCCAGCAGCAGCGGACTAGGGGCCTACGAGCAGTACTTC.

The chain has TRBV29-1 and TRBJ2-1; 12 nucleotides match TRBD1. With 7 bases clipped from V and 14 bases from J, the junction kept 9 bases outside the gene matches. Germline V gene data show CDR1 as SQVTM and CDR2 as ANQGSEA. The CDR3 contains 12 residues. The CDR3 here is CSGGTGGASKFF. CDR3 coding DNA: TGCAGCGGTGGGACAGGGGGCGCTTCTAAGTTCTTC.

The sample holds a few counts of this clone. The J gene is TRBJ1-2, the V gene TRBV30; 9 bases align to TRBD1. Germline V gene lookup returns CDR1 GTSNPN and CDR2 SVGIG (reference sequence). CDR3 length: 15 residues. V shed 4 bases, J shed 0 bases, and the junction held 6 bases outside the gene matches. The CDR3: CAWIGTGTPNYGYTF. Here the CDR3 DNA reads TGTGCCTGGATCGGGACAGGGACTCCTAACTATGGCTACACCTTC.

This clone was counted a few times. The rearrangement joins TRBV6-5 to TRBJ2-1; no firm D call. Germline V gene sequence: CDR1 MNHEY, CDR2 SVGAGI. The V gene lost 0 bases and the J gene lost 5 bases, with 5 bases spanning the gap. CDR3 size: 13 residues. The CDR3 region is CASSYSRDNEQFF. Here the CDR3 DNA reads TGTGCCAGCAGTTACTCGAGAGACAATGAGCAGTTCTTC.

This rearrangement joins TRBV27 to TRBJ1-5, with D hard to call. This CDR3 spans 13 amino acids. In germline, CDR1 is MNHEY, CDR2 SMNVEV (reference sequence). V was trimmed by 3 bases and J by 0 bases, leaving 3 bases between them. CDR3 in DNA: TGTGCCAGCAGTTTTTATAGCAATCAGCCCCAGCATTTT. This gives the protein CASSFYSNQPQHF.

This sequence joins TRBV21-1 and TRBJ1-1; the table's D call TRBD1 went unverified against the DNA. TRBV21-1 is a known pseudogene. CDR3 length: 13 amino acids. CDR3 sequence reads: CASTLKGPTEAFF. In nucleotides, the CDR3 is TGTGCCAGCACCCTAAAGGGGCCCACTGAAGCTTTCTTT.

This chain connects TRBV30 to TRBJ2-7; TRBD2 is a possible D gene (7 bases). The J call is uncertain, as TRBJ2-1 better fits the DNA end. This CDR3 has 13 residues. Germline V gene sequence: CDR1 GTSNPN, CDR2 SVGIG (reference sequence). This CDR3 is CAWGGASPPEQFF. The CDR3 bases are TGTGCCTGGGGGGGGGCCTCACCCCCCGAGCAGTTCTTC.

The chain links TRBV12-5 to TRBJ2-5; D is undetermined. Germline V lookup: CDR1 LGHNT, CDR2 FRNRAP. The CDR3 length is 15 residues. Trimming left V 6 bases short and J 5 bases short, with 19 bases between. CDR3 nucleotide sequence: TGTGCTAGTGGAACCGGCCGTCAGGATAGGGAGACCCAGTACTTC. Translated, it gives CASGTGRQDRETQYF. The full variable domain, in which reference TRBV12-5 and TRBJ2-5 provide the parts outside the CDR3, is DARVTQTPRHKVTEMGQEVTMRCQPILGHNTVFWYRQTMMQGLELLAYFRNRAPLDDSGMPKDRFSAEMPDATLATLKIQPSEPRDSAVYFCASGTGRQDRETQYFGPGTRLLVL.

The gene calls are TRBV19 and TRBJ1-5; D uncertain. Germline V gene sequence: CDR1 LNHDA, CDR2 SQIVND (reference sequence). This CDR3 contains 13 residues. The ends were cut back, 3 bases at V and 7 bases at J, with 10 bases in the middle. CDR3 DNA: TGTGCCAGTAGTATCGGGAGAGACCAGCCCCAGCATTTT. It specifies CASSIGRDQPQHF.